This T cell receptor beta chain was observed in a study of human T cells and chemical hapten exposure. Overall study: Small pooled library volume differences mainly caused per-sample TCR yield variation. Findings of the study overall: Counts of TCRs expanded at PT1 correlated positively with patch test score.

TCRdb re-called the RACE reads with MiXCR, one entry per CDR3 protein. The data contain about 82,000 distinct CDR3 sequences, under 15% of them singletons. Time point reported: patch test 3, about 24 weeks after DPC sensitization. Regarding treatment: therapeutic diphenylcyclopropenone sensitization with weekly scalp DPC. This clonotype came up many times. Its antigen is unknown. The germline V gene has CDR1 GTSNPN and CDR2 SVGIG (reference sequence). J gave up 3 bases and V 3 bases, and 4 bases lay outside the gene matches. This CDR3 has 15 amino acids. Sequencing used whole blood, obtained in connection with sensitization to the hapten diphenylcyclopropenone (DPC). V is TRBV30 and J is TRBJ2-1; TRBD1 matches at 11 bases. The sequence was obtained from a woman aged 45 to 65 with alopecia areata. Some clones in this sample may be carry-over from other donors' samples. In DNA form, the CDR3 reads TGTGCCTGGAGGCGGACAGGGGGCAACTACAATGAGCAGTTCTTC. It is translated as CAWRRTGGNYNEQFF.